The sequence of this TCR beta chain was determined in a study of technical replicates of blood from several donors. The repertoire was sequenced with immunoSEQ multiplex PCR; TCRdb's copy has only in-frame clones and lacks some. In the table there are some 70,000 clones, roughly 92% of which are singletons. V was clipped by 7 bases and J by 4 bases; unmatched bases: 8. Germline CDR1 reads SGHTA; CDR2 reads FQGTGA. The CDR3 has 15 amino acids. The sequencing input was PBMCs. This receptor was taken from a human donor in good health. Some clones in this sample may be carry-over from other donors' samples. The V and J genes are TRBV7-3 and TRBJ2-1, with 9 bases fitting TRBD2. This CDR3 reads CASNQGGGAYNEQFF. In DNA, the CDR3 is TGTGCCAGCAACCAGGGCGGGGGGGCTTACAATGAGCAGTTCTTC.